These T cell receptor beta chains were read from a single sample in a study of T cells after yellow fever vaccination. TCRdb redid the calling of the 5' RACE reads with MiXCR, one entry per CDR3 protein. Seen here are more than 350,000 distinct CDR3 sequences, roughly 10% observed once, and the top ten hold 18%. The sample consisted of PBMCs, taken on the day of the first yellow fever vaccination. The source is a young man who received the YFV17D yellow fever vaccine. The CDR3 runs from the conserved cysteine through the conserved F or W. The D gene is left open where the match is weak. The size entry is marked missing in some rows and otherwise reads once, few, many or a size class.

d_call clone_size j_call v_call cdr3_nt cdr3_aa
TRBD1 few TRBJ1-4 TRBV12-3/TRBV12-4 TGTGCCAGCAGCAGGACAGGGCTGGATAATGAAAAACTGTTTTTT CASSRTGLDNEKLFF
NA NA TRBJ1-1 TRBV6-4 TGTGCCATCAGTTTACGAGTCAATATGAACACTGAAGCTTTCTTT CAISLRVNMNTEAFF
NA NA TRBJ2-1 TRBV23-1 TGCGCCAGCAGTCAATCTTGGCAGCGCAACTACAATGAGCAGTTCTTC CASSQSWQRNYNEQFF
TRBD2 few TRBJ2-1 TRBV20-1 TGCAGTGCGGGACTAGAGTCCCATGAGCAGTTCTTC CSAGLESHEQFF
NA few TRBJ1-5 TRBV5-1 TGCGCCAGCAGCTTGGAAGGGAAGGACCAGCCCCAGCATTTT CASSLEGKDQPQHF
NA few TRBJ1-5 TRBV15 TGTGCCACCAGCGCCGACAGGTCCAATCAGCCCCAGCATTTT CATSADRSNQPQHF
NA NA TRBJ2-2 TRBV25-1 TGTGCCAGCAGTGAATATGAGAACACCGGGGAGCTGTTTTTT CASSEYENTGELFF
NA NA TRBJ2-1 TRBV4-3 TGCGCCAGCAGCCCGAGTCGGTGGGGCTCGAACAATGAGCAGTTCTTC CASSPSRWGSNNEQFF
TRBD1 few TRBJ2-1 TRBV11-2 TGTGCCAGCAGCTTCCCGGGACAGGGTATCAGCTCCTACAATGAGCAGTTCTTC CASSFPGQGISSYNEQFF
NA NA TRBJ1-1 TRBV5-1 TGCGCCAGCAGCCCTGGGTCAGCCATGAACACTGAAGCTTTCTTT CASSPGSAMNTEAFF
NA few TRBJ2-3 TRBV7-7 TGTGCCAGCAGCTTAACGGACTACCCGACAGATACGCAGTATTTT CASSLTDYPTDTQYF
NA few TRBJ2-3 TRBV20-1 TGCAGTGCTACCATCGGGGGAAGCACAGATACGCAGTATTTT CSATIGGSTDTQYF
NA few TRBJ2-5 TRBV6-5 TGTGCCAGCAGTTATACAGATGGGATCGTAGAGACCCAGTACTTC CASSYTDGIVETQYF
TRBD1 NA TRBJ1-1 TRBV7-2 TGTGCCAGCAGCTTAGAGGTAGGGGGCGTAGGAAAAGCTTTCTTT CASSLEVGGVGKAFF
TRBD2 few TRBJ2-1 TRBV5-1 TGCGCCAGCAGCCGGGGGGGGGTTGGTGAGCAGTTCTTC CASSRGGVGEQFF
TRBD1 few TRBJ2-1 TRBV2 TGTGCCAGCAGGAACAGGGGAAGGGGGAATGAGCAGTTCTTC CASRNRGRGNEQFF
NA few TRBJ2-1 TRBV3-1 TGTGCCAGCAGCCAAGACTGGGGTGAGCAGTTCTTC CASSQDWGEQFF
NA few TRBJ2-1 TRBV30 TGTGCCTGGACCAAAACCAAGCAGTTCTTC CAWTKTKQFF
NA many TRBJ2-3 TRBV3-1 TGTGCCAGCAGCCAAGATGGAACTAGCAGGGTCACAGATACGCAGTATTTT CASSQDGTSRVTDTQYF
NA few TRBJ2-1 TRBV20-1 TGCAGTGCTAGGGCCGACATGAGGGGCAATGAGCAGTTCTTC CSARADMRGNEQFF
NA NA TRBJ2-3 TRBV10-1 TGCGCCAGCAGTGTTGCGGGCAAGGAAGATACGCAGTATTTT CASSVAGKEDTQYF
NA many TRBJ1-1 TRBV7-9 TGTGCCAGCAGCCTGACCTCGGGGCTGGGCACTGAAGCTTTCTTT CASSLTSGLGTEAFF
NA few TRBJ2-1 TRBV6-2/TRBV6-3 TGTGCCAGCAGCACGGCACTAGCCAATGAGCAGTTCTTC CASSTALANEQFF
TRBD2 NA TRBJ2-1 TRBV7-3 TGTGCCAGCAGCTTAAGAGGGCTAGCGGGGACCAGCTCCTACAATGAGCAGTTCTTC CASSLRGLAGTSSYNEQFF
TRBD1 NA TRBJ2-3 TRBV7-9 TGTGCCAGCAGCCCTCCCCGAGGGACAGCCTCGACAGATACGCAGTATTTT CASSPPRGTASTDTQYF
NA NA TRBJ2-3 TRBV4-1 TGCGCCAGCAGCCAAGGCCGGGACCCCGCCACAGATACGCAGTATTTT CASSQGRDPATDTQYF
TRBD2 NA TRBJ2-1 TRBV7-2 TGTGCCAGCAGCATTGCGGGGGGGAGCTCCTACAATGAGCAGTTCTTC CASSIAGGSSYNEQFF
NA NA TRBJ2-2 TRBV12-3/TRBV12-4 TGTGCCAGCAGTTTATCGGGGGCAATCACCGGGGAGCTGTTTTTT CASSLSGAITGELFF
NA few TRBJ2-2 TRBV7-8 TGTGCCAGCAGCTTACGGGGGACGAACACCGGGGAGCTGTTTTTT CASSLRGTNTGELFF
TRBD1 few TRBJ1-1 TRBV5-1 TGCGCCAGCAGCCTAACCGGACAGGGTATGTTAGAAGCTTTCTTT CASSLTGQGMLEAFF
NA NA TRBJ1-1 TRBV11-2 TGTGCCAGCAGCTTTTTTGTGGGTCAGAGGACTGAAGCTTTCTTT CASSFFVGQRTEAFF
NA few TRBJ1-2 TRBV6-1 TGTGCCAGCAGTGATTGGCAGGGAGATGGCTACACCTTC CASSDWQGDGYTF
TRBD1 NA TRBJ2-7 TRBV7-2 TGTGCCAGCAGGTTTAGGTATGGGACAGCCTACGAGCAGTACTTC CASRFRYGTAYEQYF
NA few TRBJ2-2 TRBV12-3/TRBV12-4 TGTGCCAGCAGTTTCGCGACAGACGGGGAGCTGTTTTTT CASSFATDGELFF
NA few TRBJ2-3 TRBV18 TGTGCCAGCTCACCACCTGACGACACTACGCAGTATTTT CASSPPDDTTQYF
TRBD1 NA TRBJ1-3 TRBV7-6 TGTGCCAGCAGCAAGGGACAGGGGGGTCTGGGGAACACCATATATTTT CASSKGQGGLGNTIYF
NA NA TRBJ1-2 TRBV20-1 TGCAGTGCTAGAGATATAACAACACCACTTCTCAACTATGGCTACACCTTC CSARDITTPLLNYGYTF
NA NA TRBJ1-1 TRBV20-1 TGCAGTGCTAGGCCGGACCAGAACACTGAAGCTTTCTTT CSARPDQNTEAFF
TRBD1 few TRBJ1-2 TRBV4-3 TGCGCCAGCAGCCTAGGACAGGGCCGAGGCGATGGCTACACCTTC CASSLGQGRGDGYTF
NA NA TRBJ2-5 TRBV20-1 TGCAGTGCGGGGGCTAGTGGGGCCGAGACCCAGTACTTC CSAGASGAETQYF
NA many TRBJ1-1 TRBV6-5 TGTGCCAGCAGTCACCGGGCAGGGTCGATGAACACTGAAGCTTTCTTT CASSHRAGSMNTEAFF
NA few TRBJ2-7 TRBV30 TGTGCCTGGAGTGCACGCCCCGGACTTTCCAGCTCCTACGAGCAGTACTTC CAWSARPGLSSSYEQYF
TRBD2 NA TRBJ2-2 TRBV23-1 TGCGCCAGCAGTCACCGAAAGCCTAGCGGGGGGGCATCCGGGGAGCTGTTTTTT CASSHRKPSGGASGELFF
TRBD1 many TRBJ1-2 TRBV4-3 TGCGCCAGCAGCCAAGATTCCCAGGGGGTCTACACCTTC CASSQDSQGVYTF
NA NA TRBJ2-7 TRBV25-1 TGTGCCAGCAGTGAATATCCGGGGAGCGAGCAGTACTTC CASSEYPGSEQYF
NA few TRBJ2-1 TRBV20-1 TGCAGTGCTAGTTGGGCAGGGGTGAATGAGCAGTTCTTC CSASWAGVNEQFF
NA few TRBJ2-2 TRBV6-2/TRBV6-3 TGTGCCAGCAGTACCCCACTAACCACTAGGACGAACACCGGGGAGCTGTTTTTT CASSTPLTTRTNTGELFF
NA NA TRBJ1-3 TRBV3-1 TGTGCCAGCGCCGGACGGATTGGAAACACCATATATTTT CASAGRIGNTIYF
NA many TRBJ2-4 TRBV6-2/TRBV6-3 TGTGCCAGCTCTCTTCTAGCCAAAAACATTCAGTACTTC CASSLLAKNIQYF
NA few TRBJ1-3 TRBV5-1 TGCGCCAGCAGCTTGAGGGACACCTCTGGAAACACCATATATTTT CASSLRDTSGNTIYF
TRBD1 NA TRBJ1-5 TRBV18 TGTGCCAGCTCACTTGGACAGGCGTCGTATCAGCCCCAGCATTTT CASSLGQASYQPQHF
NA NA TRBJ2-7 TRBV4-3 TGCGCCAGCAGCCAAGGAAGTCTAGCCGTCGGCGAGCAGTACTTC CASSQGSLAVGEQYF
NA few TRBJ2-1 TRBV5-1 TGCGCCAGCAGCTCCCATGTGGATGAGCAGTTCTTC CASSSHVDEQFF
NA few TRBJ1-5 TRBV4-2 TGTGCCAGCAGCCAAGAGGGGGTTGATGATCAGCCCCAGCATTTT CASSQEGVDDQPQHF
NA NA TRBJ2-1 TRBV4-3 TGCGCCAGCAGCCAAGGCAGGGACTACAATGAGCAGTTCTTC CASSQGRDYNEQFF
TRBD2 many TRBJ2-1 TRBV20-1 TGCAGTGCTAGAGTGGGGACTAGCGGGCCAGGGGAGCAGTTCTTC CSARVGTSGPGEQFF
NA NA TRBJ2-3 TRBV5-4 TGTGCCAGCAGCCCTTGGGGTACCCAGGGCGATACGCAGTATTTT CASSPWGTQGDTQYF